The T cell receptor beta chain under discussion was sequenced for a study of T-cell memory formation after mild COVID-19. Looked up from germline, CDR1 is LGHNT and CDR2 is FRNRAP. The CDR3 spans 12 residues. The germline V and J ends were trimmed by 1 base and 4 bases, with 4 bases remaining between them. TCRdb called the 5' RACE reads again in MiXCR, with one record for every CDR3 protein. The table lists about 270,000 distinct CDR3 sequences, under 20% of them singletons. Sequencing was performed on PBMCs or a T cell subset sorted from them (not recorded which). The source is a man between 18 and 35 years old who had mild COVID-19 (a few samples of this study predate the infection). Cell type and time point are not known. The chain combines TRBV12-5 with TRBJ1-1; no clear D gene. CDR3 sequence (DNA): TGTGCTAGTGGTTTGGGGGCCACTGAAGCTTTCTTT. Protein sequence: CASGLGATEAFF.